This TCR beta chain was profiled in a study of cytomegalovirus exposure and HLA in healthy donors. On the study more broadly: In an earlier analysis, 95 million to 140 million unique TCR beta sequences were found from about 179 million T cells.

The PCR had 60 Vbeta and 13 Jbeta primers. Only in-frame clones appear in the TCRdb table, and some are missing; sequencing was by immunoSEQ multiplex PCR. The table shows around 110,000 clones, with 81% occurring only once. The sample holds a few counts of this clone. Antigen specificity is unknown. Whereas donors were nominally healthy upon sampling, unrecorded immune exposures were probable. From germline, CDR1 is SGHNT and CDR2 YYREEE (reference sequence). V shed 0 bases and J shed 2 bases, with 8 bases lying between them. The CDR3 has 14 amino acids. Findings of the study overall: A few V segments could not be told apart, such as TRBV6-2 and TRBV6-3, and were left out. Being productive about 87% or about 30% of the time was typical of most TCR beta V segments in an earlier analysis.

The V and J genes are TRBV5-4 and TRBJ2-5; D gene uncertain. Source material: PBMCs. The source of this sequence is a woman aged 25 to 39 in good health and CMV-seronegative. The CDR3 coding sequence is TGTGCCAGCAGCTTGGACACCGTACAAGAGACCCAGTACTTC. It encodes CASSLDTVQETQYF. The full variable domain, rest sourced from reference TRBV5-4 and TRBJ2-5, is ETGVTQSPTHLIKTRGQQVTLRCSSQSGHNTVSWYQQALGQGPQFIFQYYREEENGRGNFPPRFSGLQFPNYSSELNVNALELDDSALYLCASSLDTVQETQYFGPGTRLLVL.